The 27 T cell receptor beta chains reported below all come from one sample, sequenced in a study of blood T cell repertoires in COVID-19. The method was immunoSEQ multiplex PCR; TCRdb's version includes in-frame clones alone and lacks a portion of them. The table lists 100,000 to 150,000 clones, approximately 89% of them singletons, with 3.2% in the top ten. Sequenced: peripheral blood. The receptors originated from a woman older than 75 with COVID-19, enrolled during active disease.

This clone showed up just a few times. The chain is built from TRBV5-4 and TRBJ1-5, with D perhaps TRBD1 (6 bases). CDR1 is SGHNT and CDR2 is YYREEE in the germline V gene (reference sequence). Trimming cost V 4 bases and J 1 base, with 15 bases left between them. There are 16 residues in the CDR3. CDR3 coding DNA: TGTGCCAGCAGCAGGGGGGGCTTGGGGAGCAATCAGCCCCAGCATTTT. Amino acid sequence: CASSRGGLGSNQPQHF.

The V call is TRBV28, the J call TRBJ2-7; 10 bases match TRBD1. J gave up 5 bases and V 1 base, and 5 bases lay outside the gene matches. The CDR3 totals 15 residues. Looked up from germline, CDR1 is MDHEN and CDR2 is SYDVKM. The DNA of the CDR3 is TGTGCCAGCAGTTTATTCGGACAGGGGGTTAACGAGCAGTACTTC. Its translation: CASSLFGQGVNEQYF.

The chain couples TRBV29-1 to TRBJ1-2; D gene uncertain. V was cut by 5 bases and J by 6 bases, with 4 bases left in between. Germline CDR1 reads SQVTM; CDR2 reads ANQGSEA. The CDR3 loop spans 9 amino acids. CDR3 protein: CSVTDGYTF. The DNA of the CDR3 is TGCAGCGTTACGGATGGCTACACCTTC.

The chain has TRBV18 and TRBJ1-1; D might be TRBD1 (5 bases). Germline loops: CDR1 KGHSH, CDR2 LQKENI. V lost 3 bases and J 1 base, leaving 9 bases between the germline ends. This CDR3 is built from 14 residues. The CDR3 spells CASSPIRENTEAFF. DNA of the CDR3: TGTGCCAGCTCACCCATCAGGGAGAACACTGAAGCTTTCTTT.

The V gene is TRBV7-2, the J gene TRBJ1-1; perhaps TRBD1 as D (6 bases). V was trimmed by 1 base and J by 1 base, leaving 7 bases between them. CDR1 and CDR2 from the germline V gene are SGHTA and FQGNSA. There are 14 residues in the CDR3. The CDR3: CASSLGTANTEAFF. CDR3 nucleotides: TGTGCCAGCAGCTTAGGGACAGCGAACACTGAAGCTTTCTTT.

V and J are TRBV7-2 and TRBJ2-3, with 8 bases identical to TRBD2. This CDR3 comprises 14 residues. Germline CDR1 SGHTA, CDR2 FQGNSA. Unmatched junction bases numbered 2, after V lost 2 bases and J lost 4 bases. The CDR3 loop is CASSLPGLADTQYF. The CDR3 bases are TGTGCCAGCAGCTTACCGGGACTAGCAGATACGCAGTATTTT.

The gene calls are TRBV4-2 and TRBJ2-1; D is unclear. Germline V gene sequence: CDR1 LGHNA, CDR2 YNFKEQ. This CDR3 is 14 amino acids long. Trimming pared 0 bases from V and 5 bases from J, leaving 8 bases between. The CDR3 sequence is CASSQELLDNEQFF. Here the CDR3 DNA reads TGTGCCAGCAGCCAAGAGTTGCTAGACAATGAGCAGTTCTTC.

The rearrangement links TRBV9 to TRBJ2-3; tentatively, D is TRBD1 (5 bases). Looked up from germline, CDR1 is SGDLS and CDR2 is YYNGEE. Trimming left V 0 bases short and J 5 bases short, with 16 bases between. The CDR3 runs to 16 residues. DNA for the CDR3: TGTGCCAGCAGCGTAGCAGGAGACCTAAGGGGAGATACGCAGTATTTT. As protein: CASSVAGDLRGDTQYF.

This clone was seen a few times. This chain joins TRBV27 and TRBJ1-1; tentatively, D is TRBD1 (5 bases). The germline V and J ends were trimmed by 1 base and 5 bases, with 14 bases remaining between them. This CDR3 has 15 residues. Germline CDR1 reads MNHEY; CDR2 reads SMNVEV (reference sequence). CDR3 region: CASSLWDSGMTEAFF. Written as DNA, the CDR3 is TGTGCCAGCAGTTTATGGGACTCAGGGATGACTGAAGCTTTCTTT.

The genes are TRBV10-3 and TRBJ1-2, with a possible D match to TRBD1 (6 bases). This CDR3 comprises 13 residues. Trimming pared 2 bases from V and 4 bases from J, leaving 8 bases between. Germline V CDR1 and CDR2: ENHRY, SYGVKD. The CDR3 spells CAISEDRSYGYTF. The CDR3 region has the DNA TGTGCCATCAGTGAGGACAGGAGCTATGGCTACACCTTC.

V usage is TRBV3-1 (or the pseudogene TRBV3-2) and J usage is TRBJ2-1; TRBD2 agrees at 9 bases. The trim removed 4 bases at V and 8 bases at J, leaving 9 bases unmatched. CDR1 LGHDT and CDR2 YNNKEL come from the germline V gene (reference sequence). This CDR3 is 15 amino acids long. The CDR3 nucleotides are TGTGCCAGCAGCCTCAGGACTAGCGTTTTCGATGAGCAGTTCTTC. As protein: CASSLRTSVFDEQFF.

In regard to this clone: Relative to the germline gene, one junction end is altered; a read error may explain this. The chain joins TRBV20-1 to TRBJ2-1; D not resolved. This CDR3 contains 11 residues. Germline CDR1 and CDR2: DFQATT and SNEGSKA (reference sequence). CDR3 DNA: TGCAGTGCCCGGTACTACGATGAGCAGTTCTTC. Its protein product is CSARYYDEQFF.

This chain uses TRBV28 with TRBJ2-3; D is possibly TRBD2 (5 bases). The V and J ends lost 4 bases and 2 bases respectively, with 19 bases between them. Germline values: CDR1 MDHEN, CDR2 SYDVKM. The length of the CDR3 is 17 residues. CDR3: CASSSSRDPGTTDTQYF. The CDR3, as DNA: TGTGCCAGCAGTTCCTCAAGGGATCCGGGAACCACAGATACGCAGTATTTT.

The CDR3 sequence: CASSLIGREGVDTQYF. The CDR3 DNA reads TGTGCCAGCAGCTTAATCGGACGGGAGGGCGTGGATACGCAGTATTTT. The chain combines TRBV7-3 with TRBJ2-3; TRBD2 agrees at 8 bases. The CDR3 consists of 16 residues. Losses at the gene ends were 1 base for V and 6 bases for J; bases not matched to a gene: 9. Germline CDR1 reads SGHTA; CDR2 reads FQGTGA.

This clone has a single count. The chain links TRBV4-3 to TRBJ1-4; TRBD1 is a possible D gene (6 bases). The germline V gene encodes CDR1 LGHNA and CDR2 YSLEER. V was clipped by 3 bases and J by 15 bases, with 29 bases between them. This CDR3 region has 17 residues. CDR3 DNA: TGCGCCAGCAGCCAGCTGACTGGACAAGGGGGTTTGGGAAAGGTGTTTTTT. Its protein is CASSQLTGQGGLGKVFF.

The chain couples TRBV3-1 (or the pseudogene TRBV3-2) to TRBJ2-2; no clear D. This CDR3 contains 18 residues. Germline CDR1 reads LGHDT; CDR2 reads YNNKEL (reference sequence). The V end lost 1 base, the J end lost 6 bases, and 21 bases lay between the germline ends. CDR3 in DNA: TGTGCCAGCAGCCAAGGTTTGTGGGTCGGAGCGTCTCCCGGGGAGCTGTTTTTT. Translated: CASSQGLWVGASPGELFF.

V usage is TRBV7-3 and J usage is TRBJ2-5; 8 bases match TRBD2. This CDR3 region has 15 residues. Germline values: CDR1 SGHTA, CDR2 FQGTGA. The ends lost 5 bases at V and 1 base at J; junction bases unmatched: 6. CDR3 protein: CASSLSGGAQETQYF. CDR3 nucleotide sequence: TGTGCCAGCAGCCTCTCCGGGGGGGCCCAAGAGACCCAGTACTTC. Full variable domain (missing parts from reference TRBV7-3 and TRBJ2-5): GAGVSQTPSNKVTEKGKYVELRCDPISGHTALYWYRQSLGQGPEFLIYFQGTGAADDSGLPNDRFFAVRPEGSVSTLKIQRTERGDSAVYLCASSLSGGAQETQYFGPGTRLLVL.

The V gene is TRBV6-5, the J gene TRBJ2-4; 9 bases map to TRBD1. The CDR3 covers 16 residues. The trim removed 0 bases at V and 6 bases at J, leaving 6 bases unmatched. Germline CDR1 MNHEY, CDR2 SVGAGI. The CDR3 DNA reads as TGTGCCAGCAGTTACTCGATACAGGGGGCCGGAAACATTCAGTACTTC. Protein: CASSYSIQGAGNIQYF.

This clone was found once. The V and J genes are TRBV3-1 (or the pseudogene TRBV3-2) and TRBJ2-1; TRBD2 matches 10 bases. V gave up 4 bases and J gave up 0 bases; unmatched junction bases: 0. Per germline, CDR1 LGHDT and CDR2 YNNKEL (reference sequence). The CDR3 is 15 amino acids. The CDR3 reads CASSPSGGSYNEQFF. CDR3 DNA: TGTGCCAGCAGCCCTAGCGGGGGCTCCTACAATGAGCAGTTCTTC.

The chain carries TRBV6-5 and TRBJ1-2, with a tentative D call TRBD1 (6 bases). Germline CDR1 reads MNHEY; CDR2 reads SVGAGI. The CDR3 loop spans 14 amino acids. V lost 6 bases and J 4 bases, leaving 15 bases between the germline ends. CDR3 in DNA: TGTGCCAGCAGGCCCTCAGGGGCGCGCTATGGCTACACCTTC. It yields the protein CASRPSGARYGYTF.

The rearrangement links TRBV28 to TRBJ1-1, with D possibly being TRBD1 (6 bases). Germline CDR1 MDHEN, CDR2 SYDVKM. The CDR3 has 14 amino acids. Trimming left V 7 bases short and J 4 bases short, with 16 bases between. CDR3 loop: CASNRDTLITEAFF. CDR3 bases: TGTGCCAGCAATAGGGACACCCTAATCACTGAAGCTTTCTTT.

The chain combines TRBV7-6 with TRBJ1-2; 8 positions agree with TRBD1. CDR1 and CDR2 (germline): SGHVS, FNYEAQ. This CDR3 contains 15 residues. J lost 7 bases, V lost 5 bases, and 12 bases had no gene match. CDR3 region: CASSPRTGLSLGYTF. As DNA, the CDR3 is TGTGCCAGCAGCCCTCGGACAGGGCTTAGTCTTGGCTACACCTTC.

J is TRBJ1-3 and V is TRBV7-9; D remains ambiguous. V was cut by 2 bases and J by 2 bases, with 13 bases left in between. There are 16 residues in the CDR3. Germline V gene sequence: CDR1 SEHNR, CDR2 FQNEAQ (reference sequence). Here the CDR3 reads CASSLPGSATGNTIYF. DNA for the CDR3: TGTGCCAGCAGCTTACCGGGGTCCGCCACTGGAAACACCATATATTTT. Supplemented by reference TRBV7-9 and TRBJ1-3, the full variable domain reads DTGVSQNPRHKITKRGQNVTFRCDPISEHNRLYWYRQTLGQGPEFLTYFQNEAQLEKSRLLSDRFSAERPKGSFSTLEIQRTEQGDSAMYLCASSLPGSATGNTIYFGEGSWLTVV.

The chain joins TRBV3-1 (or the pseudogene TRBV3-2) to TRBJ1-4, with D tentatively TRBD1 (6 bases). This CDR3 comprises 16 residues. Germline CDR1 LGHDT, CDR2 YNNKEL (reference sequence). Trimming stripped 8 bases from V and 4 bases from J, with 20 bases between. CDR3 sequence (DNA): TGTGCCAGCGGCCTACGAAACAGGGCGGATAATGAAAAACTGTTTTTT. Translated, it gives CASGLRNRADNEKLFF.

CDR3 bases: TGTGCCAGCAGCGCAGCCGTGCAGGGAAAAGCTTTCTTT. Protein product: CASSAAVQGKAFF. This chain joins TRBV9 and TRBJ1-1, with D possibly TRBD1 on 5 matching bases. The V and J ends lost 3 bases and 9 bases respectively, with 15 bases between them. Germline CDR1 SGDLS, CDR2 YYNGEE. The CDR3 runs 13 residues.

The V call is TRBV18, the J call TRBJ1-6, with 8 bases that match TRBD1. The trim removed 0 bases at V and 10 bases at J, leaving 8 bases unmatched. CDR3 length: 16 residues. Per germline, CDR1 KGHSH and CDR2 LQKENI. CDR3 nucleotides: TGTGCCAGCTCACCACCGGGACAGGTCGCCGGATCACCCCTCCACTTT. This encodes CASSPPGQVAGSPLHF.

The chain recombines TRBV27 with TRBJ1-2; 7 bases match TRBD1. The length of the CDR3 is 15 residues. Germline CDR1 is MNHEY and CDR2 is SMNVEV (reference sequence). Trimming cost V 6 bases and J 3 bases; bases outside gene matches: 10. The CDR3 DNA follows: TGTGCCAGCAGCCCGCTAGACAGGGCTGACTATGGCTACACCTTC. It codes for CASSPLDRADYGYTF.